These 4 T cell receptor beta chains originate from one sample sequenced in a study of CD8 T cells in Susac syndrome. cDNA came from approximately 0.5 to 1 ug RNA primed by random hexamers. TCRdb reanalysed the immunoSEQ multiplex PCR reads using MiXCR and keeps one entry per CDR3 protein. The sample contains 110,000 or so distinct CDR3 sequences, around 97% of which appear only once. Sequencing used CD4+ T cells from PBMCs. These receptors were taken from a human donor in good health.

The CDR3 DNA reads TGTGCCAGCAGTGGCACCGGGACAGGGAATTCACCCCTCCACTTT. Protein product: CASSGTGTGNSPLHF. The rearrangement uses TRBV25-1 and TRBJ1-6; TRBD1 matches at 9 bases. Germline V gene data show CDR1 as MGHDK and CDR2 as SYGVNS. V dropped 4 bases and J dropped 7; count of bases not matched to a gene: 5. The length of the CDR3 is 15 residues.

The chain uses TRBV25-1 and TRBJ2-3, with D unresolved. The CDR3 runs 15 residues. Germline assignment: CDR1 MGHDK and CDR2 SYGVNS. V was shortened by 3 bases and J by 2 bases, with 12 bases between the two germline ends. The CDR3 bases are TGTGCCAGCAGTGAGAGCACTGGAGTCACAGATACGCAGTATTTT. This sequence encodes CASSESTGVTDTQYF.

V and J are TRBV6-1 and TRBJ1-6, with D possibly matching TRBD1 (6 bases). Germline values: CDR1 MNHNS, CDR2 SASEGT. V dropped 5 bases and J dropped 7 bases, with 21 bases sitting between them. The CDR3 extends over 17 amino acids. The DNA of the CDR3 is TGTGCCAGCAGTAGATCTCAAACGGGGGCCGGGAATTCACCCCTCCACTTT. Protein product: CASSRSQTGAGNSPLHF.

The chain links TRBV29-1 to TRBJ2-3, with unresolved D. The CDR3 has 12 residues. Germline assignment: CDR1 SQVTM and CDR2 ANQGSEA. The ends were cut back, 8 bases at V and 9 bases at J, with 18 bases in the middle. In DNA, the CDR3 is TGCAGCCCCGAACGGGCAGTCGGCACGCAGTATTTT. Translating it yields CSPERAVGTQYF.